This TCR beta chain stems from a study of blood T cell repertoires in COVID-19. TCRdb's table, derived via immunoSEQ multiplex PCR, lists solely in-frame clones and lacks some. This sample yields some 490,000 clones, of which 80% to 90% are seen a single time; approximately 8.3% belongs to the top ten. Sequencing input: PBMCs or T cells enriched from blood (not recorded which). This TCR was sampled from a woman aged 55-69 years who had recovered from COVID-19.

The CDR3 spells CASRSQPTGGYTF. The CDR3 DNA follows: TGTGCCAGCAGGTCCCAGCCAACGGGTGGCTACACCTTC. The V and J genes are TRBV6-5 and TRBJ1-2; no firm D call. This CDR3 has 13 amino acids. The V gene lost 6 bases and the J gene lost 7 bases, with 15 bases spanning the gap. Germline lookup yields CDR1 MNHEY and CDR2 SVGAGI.